These 16 T cell receptor beta chains came from one sample sequenced in a study of T cell responses to AZD1222 COVID-19 vaccine. Method: immunoSEQ multiplex PCR; TCRdb's copy keeps in-frame clones and lacks some. The top ten clones hold around 4.5% of a sample with 150,000 to 200,000 clones, more than 80% of them seen once. Sequencing was performed on peripheral blood, taken 28 days after the second dose of the MenACWY control vaccine. The receptors originated from an adult who received the MenACWY meningococcal vaccine as a control.

Here the CDR3 DNA reads TGTGCCAGCAGCGCAACAGGGGGGGACACTGAAGCTTTCTTT. This gives the protein CASSATGGDTEAFF. The rearrangement joins TRBV7-2 to TRBJ1-1; 8 bases line up with TRBD1. V was clipped by 5 bases and J by 3 bases; unmatched bases: 5. The germline CDR1 and CDR2 sequences are SGHTA and FQGNSA. The CDR3 totals 14 residues.

The chain combines TRBV29-1 with TRBJ1-1; 7 bases fit TRBD1. This CDR3 is built from 10 residues. Germline-derived CDR1 and CDR2 are SQVTM and ANQGSEA. V shed 7 bases and J 7 bases; nucleotides not matched to a gene: 3. CDR3 residues: CSGGDSEAFF. The DNA for the CDR3 is TGCAGCGGGGGGGACAGTGAAGCTTTCTTT.

V usage is TRBV19 and J usage is TRBJ1-2; D unresolved. CDR3 length equals 17 residues. The V gene's germline CDR1 is LNHDA and CDR2 SQIVND (reference sequence). V lost 1 base and J 0 bases, leaving 15 bases between the germline ends. This CDR3 reads CASSIGPEARPNYGYTF. CDR3 DNA sequence: TGTGCCAGTAGTATAGGGCCGGAGGCCAGACCTAACTATGGCTACACCTTC. The entire variable domain, with the rest obtained from reference TRBV19 and TRBJ1-2, is as follows: DGGITQSPKYLFRKEGQNVTLSCEQNLNHDAMYWYRQDPGQGLRLIYYSQIVNDFQKGDIAEGYSVSREKKESFPLTVTSAQKNPTAFYLCASSIGPEARPNYGYTFGSGTRLTVV.

This chain uses TRBV4-3 with TRBJ2-1; TRBD2 agrees at 14 bases. The CDR3 spans 21 residues. Germline V gives CDR1 LGHNA, CDR2 YSLEER. Trimming at V came to 0 bases and at J to 3 bases, leaving 13 bases not matched to a gene. DNA of the CDR3: TGCGCCAGCAGCCAAGATCTGGGGGGACTAGCGGGAGTGTGGAGCTACAATGAGCAGTTCTTC. Translated: CASSQDLGGLAGVWSYNEQFF.

This chain connects TRBV6-5 to TRBJ1-2; D is perhaps TRBD1 (5 bases). Trimming removed 2 bases from V and 8 bases from J, with 9 bases in between. The CDR3 loop spans 12 amino acids. CDR1 and CDR2 (germline): MNHEY, SVGAGI. The CDR3 loop reads CASSYSGGGYTF. In nucleotides, the CDR3 is TGTGCCAGCAGTTACAGCGGGGGGGGCTACACCTTC.

This clone was detected only once. This rearrangement joins TRBV6-2 or TRBV6-3 to TRBJ2-2; D is possibly TRBD1 (6 bases). The CDR3 is 17 residues long. Germline V gene data show CDR1 as MNHEY and CDR2 as SVGEGT. Trimming took off 2 bases at V and 5 bases at J, with 18 bases between the two ends. The CDR3 coding sequence is TGTGCCAGCAGTTACCCGCAATTTAGGACAGTTACCGGGGAGCTGTTTTTT. It encodes CASSYPQFRTVTGELFF.

V is TRBV11-2 and J is TRBJ2-7; 7 positions match TRBD1. Unmatched junction bases numbered 12, after V lost 7 bases and J lost 6 bases. Germline V gives CDR1 SGHAT, CDR2 FQNNGV. The CDR3 is made up of 14 amino acids. The CDR3 protein is CASTPTRGQSEQYF. The CDR3 DNA reads as TGTGCCAGCACCCCAACGAGGGGACAGTCCGAGCAGTACTTC.

The rearrangement links TRBV19 to TRBJ2-7; tentatively, D is TRBD1 (5 bases). This CDR3 region has 14 residues. From germline, CDR1 is LNHDA and CDR2 SQIVND (reference sequence). The V end lost 3 bases, the J end lost 6 bases, and 15 bases lay between the germline ends. The CDR3: CASSIGRASSEQYF. The CDR3 DNA follows: TGTGCCAGTAGTATCGGCAGGGCCAGTTCCGAGCAGTACTTC.

This chain links TRBV7-9 with TRBJ2-1; TRBD1 agrees at 12 bases. V dropped 5 bases and J dropped 8; count of bases not matched to a gene: 4. This CDR3 comprises 14 residues. Germline V CDR1 and CDR2: SEHNR, FQNEAQ (reference sequence). In DNA, the CDR3 is TGTGCCAGCAGCACCGGGACAGGGGGCGATGAGCAGTTCTTC. Its protein is CASSTGTGGDEQFF.

V gene TRBV27 combines with J gene TRBJ2-2, with a tentative D call TRBD1 (7 bases). The germline V and J ends were trimmed by 6 bases and 4 bases, with 18 bases remaining between them. In germline, CDR1 is MNHEY, CDR2 SMNVEV (reference sequence). This CDR3 has 16 residues. The CDR3 region has the DNA TGTGCCAGCAGGCGGACAGGCTCCGGGGGCACCGGGGAGCTGTTTTTT. It encodes CASRRTGSGGTGELFF.

This clone showed up just once. CDR3 DNA sequence: TGTGCCAGCAGCTCGGGTAATGGGTGGACCGGGGAGCTGTTTTTT. Protein product: CASSSGNGWTGELFF. V usage is TRBV5-4 and J usage is TRBJ2-2, with no clear D. Germline assignment: CDR1 SGHNT and CDR2 YYREEE (reference sequence). V was shortened by 3 bases and J by 5 bases, with 14 bases between the two germline ends. CDR3 length: 15 residues. Together with reference TRBV5-4 and TRBJ2-2, the CDR3 gives the full variable domain: ETGVTQSPTHLIKTRGQQVTLRCSSQSGHNTVSWYQQALGQGPQFIFQYYREEENGRGNFPPRFSGLQFPNYSSELNVNALELDDSALYLCASSSGNGWTGELFFGEGSRLTVL.

The CDR3 nucleotides read TGTGCCAGCAGCGTAGGGATCTCTAGCACAGATACGCAGTATTTT. It codes for CASSVGISSTDTQYF. This chain uses TRBV9 with TRBJ2-3; D remains ambiguous. Germline V gene sequence: CDR1 SGDLS, CDR2 YYNGEE. Trimming stripped 0 bases from V and 0 bases from J, with 8 bases between. CDR3 length: 15 residues.

The chain has TRBV19 and TRBJ2-7, with 8 bases matching TRBD1. With 1 base clipped from V and 5 bases from J, the junction kept 1 base outside the gene matches. This CDR3 spans 13 amino acids. Per germline, CDR1 LNHDA and CDR2 SQIVND (reference sequence). CDR3 nucleotide sequence: TGTGCCAGTAGTATAGGGACAGGGCACGAGCAGTACTTC. As protein: CASSIGTGHEQYF.

V and J are TRBV28 and TRBJ2-7; D is perhaps TRBD1 or TRBD2 (5 bases each). V was trimmed by 3 bases and J by 0 bases, leaving 12 bases between them. The CDR3 consists of 15 residues. Germline loops: CDR1 MDHEN, CDR2 SYDVKM. CDR3 amino acids: CASSFSWGSSYEQYF. CDR3 nucleotides: TGTGCCAGCAGTTTTTCGTGGGGGAGCTCCTACGAGCAGTACTTC.

V and J are TRBV7-2 and TRBJ1-2; 9 bases line up with TRBD1. The J segment lost 4 bases and the V segment lost 5 bases, leaving 5 bases of the junction unmatched. CDR3 length equals 14 residues. Germline loops: CDR1 SGHTA, CDR2 FQGNSA. The CDR3, as DNA: TGTGCCAGCAGCAGGGGACAGGGCCCCTATGGCTACACCTTC. It is translated as CASSRGQGPYGYTF.

CDR3 residues: CASSPSTGALGRYGYTF. The DNA for the CDR3 is TGCGCCAGCAGCCCCAGTACAGGGGCCCTTGGGAGGTATGGCTACACCTTC. This chain links TRBV4-3 with TRBJ1-2, with TRBD1 identical over 7 bases. Germline CDR1 and CDR2: LGHNA and YSLEER. V gave up 4 bases and J gave up 5 bases; unmatched junction bases: 16. The CDR3 runs 17 residues.